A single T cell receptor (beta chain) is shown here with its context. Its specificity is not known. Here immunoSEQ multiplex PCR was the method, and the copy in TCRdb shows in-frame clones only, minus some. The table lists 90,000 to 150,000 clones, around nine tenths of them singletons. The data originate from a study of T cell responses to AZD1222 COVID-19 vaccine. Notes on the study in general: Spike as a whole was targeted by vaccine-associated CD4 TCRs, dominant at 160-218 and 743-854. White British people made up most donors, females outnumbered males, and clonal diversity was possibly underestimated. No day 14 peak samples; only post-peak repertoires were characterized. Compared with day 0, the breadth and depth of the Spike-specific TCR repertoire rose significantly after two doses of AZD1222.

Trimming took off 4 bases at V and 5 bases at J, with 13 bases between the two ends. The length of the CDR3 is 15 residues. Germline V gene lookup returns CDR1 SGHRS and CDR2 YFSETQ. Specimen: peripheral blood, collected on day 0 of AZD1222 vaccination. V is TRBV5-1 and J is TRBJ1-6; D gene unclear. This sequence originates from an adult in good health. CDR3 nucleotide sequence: TGCGCCAGCAGCGTAACCGGGATTGATAATTCACCCCTCCACTTT. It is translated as CASSVTGIDNSPLHF.